This section outlines one T cell receptor beta chain sequence together with its context. Primers for the PCR totalled 60 Vbeta and 13 Jbeta. Assay: immunoSEQ multiplex PCR; the TCRdb copy retains only in-frame clones and omits some. The table has more than 85,000 clones, under 80% seen once. This record belongs to a study of cytomegalovirus exposure and HLA in healthy donors. Study context: Genetic ancestry analysis placed 81% of the 300 to 500 donors that were genotyped in the Caucasian-associated cluster.

Sequences were obtained from PBMCs. The sequence was collected from a woman aged 40 to 50 in good health and CMV-seropositive.

In DNA, the CDR3 is TGTGCTAGTGGTTTCCTAGGAAATGAGCAGTTCTTC. It codes for CASGFLGNEQFF. The chain carries TRBV12-5 and TRBJ2-1; D is ambiguous. CDR3 size: 12 residues. Trimming stripped 3 bases from V and 7 bases from J, with 7 bases between. Germline CDR1 LGHNT, CDR2 FRNRAP. The variable domain in full, with the rest retrieved from reference TRBV12-5 and TRBJ2-1, is DARVTQTPRHKVTEMGQEVTMRCQPILGHNTVFWYRQTMMQGLELLAYFRNRAPLDDSGMPKDRFSAEMPDATLATLKIQPSEPRDSAVYFCASGFLGNEQFFGPGTRLTVL.